This T cell receptor (beta chain) was sequenced for a study of cytomegalovirus exposure and HLA in healthy donors. At the level of the study: Genotyping of 430 or so donors showed that roughly 80% belonged to the Caucasian-associated ancestry cluster. Study results and caveats: In a later analysis, productive TCRs from donors in an Asian-associated ancestry cluster reportedly carried fewer N-insertions than the cohort mean. In an earlier analysis, in approximately 630 donors, most V segments appeared productive either ~87% or ~30% of the time. Indistinguishable V segments, including TRBV6-2 and TRBV6-3, were excluded.

A word on this clone: Antigen specificity is unknown.

The PCR made use of 60 Vbeta and 13 Jbeta primers. Using immunoSEQ multiplex PCR, the repertoire was profiled, and TCRdb retains in-frame clones only, with some absent. The sample includes approximately 74,000 clones, approximately 81% seen only once; the top ten take less than 3%. The CDR3 covers 14 residues. Germline V CDR1 and CDR2: SGDLS, YYNGEE. V lost 3 bases and J lost 5; bases outside the gene matches: 5. V gene TRBV9 combines with J gene TRBJ2-1; TRBD1 matches 7 bases. What was sequenced was PBMCs. The sequence derives from a woman between 25 and 40 years old in good health and CMV-seronegative. Here the CDR3 reads CASSAQTGNNEQFF. The CDR3 DNA reads TGTGCCAGCAGCGCCCAGACAGGGAACAATGAGCAGTTCTTC. Looking up the rest from reference TRBV9 and TRBJ2-1 gives the full variable domain: DSGVTQTPKHLITATGQRVTLRCSPRSGDLSVYWYQQSLDQGLQFLIQYYNGEERAKGNILERFSAQQFPDLHSELNLSSLELGDSALYFCASSAQTGNNEQFFGPGTRLTVL.